The rows below give T cell receptor beta chains drawn from one sample of a study of molecular identifiers for immune sequencing clone quantification. MiXCR, applied by TCRdb to the PCR reads, yields one record per CDR3 protein. The table lists around 460,000 distinct CDR3 sequences, 20% to 25% of them singletons, with around 0.84% in the top ten. The sequenced sample consisted of naive CD8+ T cells from blood, with Jurkat cell RNA spiked in. The receptors were gathered from a human donor in good health. Some libraries in this study had Jurkat cell RNA spiked in. Both conserved end residues are part of each CDR3. The D gene is left open where the match is weak. Clone size is given for some rows only: seen once, a few or many times, or a class if the clone is expanded.

clone size: NA
D gene: TRBD1
J gene: TRBJ2-2
V gene: TRBV11-2
CDR3 protein: CASSLRQGLSTGELFF
CDR3 DNA: TGTGCCAGCAGCTTACGACAGGGCTTGAGCACCGGGGAGCTGTTTTTT

clone size: NA
D gene: NA
J gene: TRBJ2-1
V gene: TRBV29-1
CDR3 protein: CSFPGNEQFF
CDR3 DNA: TGCAGCTTTCCGGGGAATGAGCAGTTCTTC

clone size: few
D gene: TRBD1
J gene: TRBJ1-1
V gene: TRBV11-2
CDR3 protein: CASSSTPGGEAFF
CDR3 DNA: TGTGCCAGCAGCAGTACGCCAGGGGGGGAAGCTTTCTTT

clone size: few
D gene: TRBD2
J gene: TRBJ2-7
V gene: TRBV27
CDR3 protein: CASSLSGLATYEQYF
CDR3 DNA: TGTGCCAGCAGTTTATCAGGACTAGCGACCTACGAGCAGTACTTC

clone size: many
D gene: NA
J gene: TRBJ2-7
V gene: TRBV6-2/TRBV6-3
CDR3 protein: CASSFNVGGYEQYF
CDR3 DNA: TGTGCCAGCAGCTTCAACGTAGGGGGTTACGAGCAGTACTTC

clone size: many
D gene: NA
J gene: TRBJ2-7
V gene: TRBV7-9
CDR3 protein: CASSLSVGTYEQYF
CDR3 DNA: TGTGCCAGCAGCTTATCTGTAGGGACCTACGAGCAGTACTTC

clone size: few
D gene: NA
J gene: TRBJ2-3
V gene: TRBV24-1
CDR3 protein: CATGGAADTQYF
CDR3 DNA: TGTGCCACCGGAGGGGCAGCAGATACGCAGTATTTT

clone size: many
D gene: NA
J gene: TRBJ2-5
V gene: TRBV6-6
CDR3 protein: CASSWVGVETQYF
CDR3 DNA: TGTGCCAGCAGTTGGGTAGGGGTGGAGACCCAGTACTTC

clone size: NA
D gene: NA
J gene: TRBJ1-1
V gene: TRBV12-3/TRBV12-4
CDR3 protein: CASTPWNSGTEAFF
CDR3 DNA: TGTGCCAGCACCCCCTGGAACAGCGGGACTGAAGCTTTCTTT

clone size: many
D gene: NA
J gene: TRBJ2-3
V gene: TRBV7-9
CDR3 protein: CASSSTGTRPIDTDTQYF
CDR3 DNA: TGTGCCAGCAGCTCCACCGGGACTCGCCCTATTGACACAGATACGCAGTATTTT

clone size: few
D gene: NA
J gene: TRBJ1-5
V gene: TRBV24-1
CDR3 protein: CATSVGAEPQHF
CDR3 DNA: TGTGCCACCAGTGTTGGCGCGGAGCCCCAGCATTTT

clone size: many
D gene: NA
J gene: TRBJ2-3
V gene: TRBV28
CDR3 protein: CASSFRGYADTQYF
CDR3 DNA: TGTGCCAGCAGTTTCCGAGGGTATGCAGATACGCAGTATTTT

clone size: NA
D gene: TRBD1
J gene: TRBJ2-5
V gene: TRBV6-6
CDR3 protein: CASSPRAGGLETQYF
CDR3 DNA: TGTGCCAGCAGCCCTCGGGCAGGGGGCTTGGAGACCCAGTACTTC

clone size: medium-sized
D gene: NA
J gene: TRBJ2-7
V gene: TRBV5-1
CDR3 protein: CASSLGGYEQYF
CDR3 DNA: TGTGCCAGCAGCTTAGGAGGGTACGAGCAGTACTTC

clone size: NA
D gene: TRBD1
J gene: TRBJ1-2
V gene: TRBV4-1
CDR3 protein: CASSQVNGGQGVHTF
CDR3 DNA: TGCGCCAGCAGCCAAGTGAATGGGGGACAGGGAGTTCACACCTTC

clone size: NA
D gene: NA
J gene: TRBJ1-5
V gene: TRBV6-2/TRBV6-3
CDR3 protein: CASSYPTGMGNQPQHF
CDR3 DNA: TGTGCCAGCAGTTACCCGACGGGTATGGGCAATCAGCCCCAGCATTTT

clone size: NA
D gene: TRBD1
J gene: TRBJ2-7
V gene: TRBV5-3
CDR3 protein: CAGSYTGGMEQYF
CDR3 DNA: TGTGCCGGCAGCTATACAGGGGGCATGGAGCAGTACTTC

clone size: few
D gene: NA
J gene: TRBJ2-1
V gene: TRBV30
CDR3 protein: CAWSVTESSYNEQFF
CDR3 DNA: TGTGCCTGGAGTGTTACCGAAAGCTCCTACAATGAGCAGTTCTTC

clone size: many
D gene: TRBD2
J gene: TRBJ2-3
V gene: TRBV4-3
CDR3 protein: CASSQGSGVLAGGSTSTDTQYF
CDR3 DNA: TGCGCCAGCAGCCAAGGGTCCGGCGTCTTAGCGGGGGGATCAACTAGCACAGATACGCAGTATTTT

clone size: many
D gene: NA
J gene: TRBJ1-3
V gene: TRBV29-1
CDR3 protein: CSVEVAGGNRPYSGNTIYF
CDR3 DNA: TGCAGCGTTGAGGTGGCCGGGGGGAACAGACCATACTCTGGAAACACCATATATTTT

clone size: NA
D gene: NA
J gene: TRBJ2-5
V gene: TRBV7-6
CDR3 protein: CASSLGPRQETGTQYF
CDR3 DNA: TGTGCCAGCAGCTTAGGCCCGCGACAGGAAACAGGGACCCAGTACTTC

clone size: many
D gene: NA
J gene: TRBJ2-7
V gene: TRBV7-9
CDR3 protein: CASSALVGGEQYF
CDR3 DNA: TGTGCCAGCAGCGCCCTGGTCGGGGGCGAGCAGTACTTC

clone size: NA
D gene: TRBD1
J gene: TRBJ2-7
V gene: TRBV2
CDR3 protein: CASSDTRDRGSYEQYF
CDR3 DNA: TGTGCCAGCAGTGATACCCGGGACAGGGGATCCTACGAGCAGTACTTC

clone size: few
D gene: NA
J gene: TRBJ2-7
V gene: TRBV7-2
CDR3 protein: CASSFVPHYEQYF
CDR3 DNA: TGTGCCAGCAGCTTCGTTCCACACTACGAGCAGTACTTC

clone size: NA
D gene: NA
J gene: TRBJ2-7
V gene: TRBV2
CDR3 protein: CASSPGYGQYF
CDR3 DNA: TGTGCCAGCAGTCCAGGCTACGGGCAGTACTTC

clone size: many
D gene: NA
J gene: TRBJ1-6
V gene: TRBV4-3
CDR3 protein: CASSRSGTRDSPLHF
CDR3 DNA: TGCGCCAGCAGCCGCTCCGGGACGAGGGATTCACCCCTCCACTTT